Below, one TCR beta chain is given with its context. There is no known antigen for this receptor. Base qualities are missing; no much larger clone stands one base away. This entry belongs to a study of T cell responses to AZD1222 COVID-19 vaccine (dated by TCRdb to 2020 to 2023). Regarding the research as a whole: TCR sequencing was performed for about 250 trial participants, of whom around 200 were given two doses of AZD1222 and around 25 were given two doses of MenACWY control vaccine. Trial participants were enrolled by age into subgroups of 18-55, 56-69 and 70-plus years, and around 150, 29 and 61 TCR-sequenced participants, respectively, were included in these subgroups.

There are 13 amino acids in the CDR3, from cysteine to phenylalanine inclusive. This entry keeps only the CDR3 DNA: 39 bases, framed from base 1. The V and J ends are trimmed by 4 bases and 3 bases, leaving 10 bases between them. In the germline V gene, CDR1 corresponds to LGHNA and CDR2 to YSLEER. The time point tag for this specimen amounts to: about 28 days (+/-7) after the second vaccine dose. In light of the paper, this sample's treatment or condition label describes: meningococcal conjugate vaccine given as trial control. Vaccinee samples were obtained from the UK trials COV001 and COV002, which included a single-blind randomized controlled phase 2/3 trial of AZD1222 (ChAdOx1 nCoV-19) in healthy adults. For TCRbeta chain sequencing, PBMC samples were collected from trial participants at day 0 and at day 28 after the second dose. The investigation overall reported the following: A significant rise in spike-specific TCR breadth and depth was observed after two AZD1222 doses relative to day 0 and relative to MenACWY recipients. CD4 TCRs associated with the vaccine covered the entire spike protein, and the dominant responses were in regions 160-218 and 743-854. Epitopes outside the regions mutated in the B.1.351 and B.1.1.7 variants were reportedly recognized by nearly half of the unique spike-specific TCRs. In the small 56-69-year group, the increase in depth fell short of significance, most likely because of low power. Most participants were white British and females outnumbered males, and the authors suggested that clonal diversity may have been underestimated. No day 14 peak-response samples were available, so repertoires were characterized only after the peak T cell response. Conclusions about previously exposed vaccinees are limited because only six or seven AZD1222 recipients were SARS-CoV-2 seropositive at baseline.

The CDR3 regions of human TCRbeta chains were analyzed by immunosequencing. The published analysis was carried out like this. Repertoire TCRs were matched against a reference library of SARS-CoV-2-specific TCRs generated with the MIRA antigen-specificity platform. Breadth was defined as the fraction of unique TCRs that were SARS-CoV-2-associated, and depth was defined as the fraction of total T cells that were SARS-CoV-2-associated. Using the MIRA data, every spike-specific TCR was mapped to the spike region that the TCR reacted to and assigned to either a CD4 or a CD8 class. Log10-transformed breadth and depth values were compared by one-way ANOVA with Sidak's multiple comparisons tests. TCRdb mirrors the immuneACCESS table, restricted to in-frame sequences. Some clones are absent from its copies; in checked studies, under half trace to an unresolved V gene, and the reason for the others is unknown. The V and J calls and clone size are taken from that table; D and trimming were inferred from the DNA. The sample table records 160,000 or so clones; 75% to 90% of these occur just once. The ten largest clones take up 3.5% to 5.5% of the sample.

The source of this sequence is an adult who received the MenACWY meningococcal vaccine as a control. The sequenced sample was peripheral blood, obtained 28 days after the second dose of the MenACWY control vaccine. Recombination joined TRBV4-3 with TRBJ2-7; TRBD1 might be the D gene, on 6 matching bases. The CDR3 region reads CASSRGQSYEQYF. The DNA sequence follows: TGCGCCAGCAGCCGAGGACAGAGCTACGAGCAGTACTTC.